This TCR beta chain originates from a study of Ad26.COV2.S vaccination and SARS-CoV-2 variants. Across the study: Ad26.COV2.S was injected intramuscularly once or twice, 56 days apart.

TCRdb's table, derived via immunoSEQ multiplex PCR, lists solely in-frame clones and lacks some. The sample yields 300,000 to 500,000 clones, approximately 86% seen once. The CDR3 is 15 residues long. V lost 1 base, J lost 0 bases, and 10 bases lay in between. The germline V gene encodes CDR1 SGHRS and CDR2 YFSETQ. Treatment reported: 15 to 20 received Ad26.COV2.S at low or high dose, single or two shots; several received placebo; per-sample allocation not given. Day 63 after the first injection of vaccine or placebo was the sampling time. Adults aged 18-55 years in Boston included the donor. Expression of Wuhan-strain SARS-CoV-2 spike came from the Ad26 vector that formed the vaccine.

The sequences come from peripheral blood, collected in a trial of Ad26.COV2.S vaccine versus placebo. This chain connects TRBV5-1 to TRBJ1-1; TRBD1 is a possible D gene (6 bases). The receptor's source is a person between 18 and 60 years old who received the Ad26.COV2.S COVID-19 vaccine or a placebo. The CDR3 loop is CASSLSGQMNTEAFF. CDR3 DNA: TGCGCCAGCAGCTTGAGCGGACAGATGAACACTGAAGCTTTCTTT.